This T cell receptor beta chain was documented in a study of cytomegalovirus exposure and HLA in healthy donors. Study-wide points: Using a false discovery rate of 0.05, a later analysis showed that approximately 16,000 TCR beta sequences were associated with HLA alleles. A list of roughly 160 TCR beta chains associated with cytomegalovirus was given. For most TCR sequences rarity was the rule, although some public TCRs occurred in many donors.

The study sampled nominally healthy donors, though unrecorded immune exposures were likely. Trimming stripped 5 bases from V and 0 bases from J, with 13 bases between. This CDR3 contains 15 residues. In germline, CDR1 is SGHTA, CDR2 FQGTGA. In this sample, this clone turned up once. The antigen remains undetermined. The study ran its PCR with 60 Vbeta and 13 Jbeta primers. The protocol was immunoSEQ multiplex PCR, while the TCRdb copy is restricted to in-frame clones and leaves out a portion. Of approximately 200,000 clones listed, about 77% were seen once; the top ten hold about 4.6%. This chain uses TRBV7-3 with TRBJ1-2; TRBD1 is a possible D gene (5 bases). The sample comprised PBMCs. This TCR was sampled from a young man in good health and CMV-seropositive. The chain's CDR3 is CASSPQGGPNYGYTF. The CDR3 region has the DNA TGTGCCAGCAGCCCTCAGGGAGGTCCTAACTATGGCTACACCTTC.